The 9 T cell receptor beta chains listed next were all sequenced from one sample in a study of blood T cell repertoires in COVID-19 (dated by TCRdb to the early 2020s). Library prep was done by the immunoSEQ multiplex PCR assay. The immuneACCESS repertoire file appears here via TCRdb, limited to in-frame rearrangements. These files lack a portion of the clones; in checked studies, under half of the deficit traces to unresolved V genes, and the cause of the others is not known. Here the sample has about 310,000 clones; around nine tenths occur a single time. The ten largest make up 1% of the sample. The sample comprised peripheral blood. The receptors derive from a man aged 45 to 65 with active or convalescent COVID-19.

The chain links TRBV4-2 to TRBJ2-7, with 8 nucleotides matching TRBD1. V shed 1 base, J shed 0 bases, and the junction held 8 bases outside the gene matches. This CDR3 spans 17 amino acids. Germline V CDR1 and CDR2: LGHNA, YNFKEQ. This CDR3 reads CASSQGLNRGISYEQYF. For the CDR3, the DNA is TGTGCCAGCAGCCAAGGACTAAACAGGGGGATCTCCTACGAGCAGTACTTC.

The chain is built from TRBV18 and TRBJ2-5; 8 bases agree with TRBD2. The CDR3 is 14 amino acids. Germline CDR1 KGHSH, CDR2 LQKENI. V lost 3 bases, J lost 4 bases, and 4 bases stayed unmatched. The CDR3, as DNA: TGTGCCAGCTCACCCCGCAGCGGGGGAGAGACCCAGTACTTC. This gives the protein CASSPRSGGETQYF.

The V and J genes are TRBV6-1 and TRBJ1-5; D may be TRBD1 (5 bases). CDR1 and CDR2 from the germline V gene are MNHNS and SASEGT. The CDR3 runs to 13 residues. Trimming cost V 3 bases and J 3 bases, with 6 bases left between them. Here the CDR3 reads CASSDRVNQPQHF. The CDR3 DNA follows: TGTGCCAGCAGTGACAGGGTCAATCAGCCCCAGCATTTT.

The chain joins TRBV29-1 to TRBJ2-3; D unclear. From germline, CDR1 is SQVTM and CDR2 ANQGSEA. The CDR3 is 14 amino acids. The germline V and J ends were trimmed by 5 bases and 2 bases, with 14 bases remaining between them. The chain's CDR3 is CSVPLGGVTDTQYF. The CDR3 region has the DNA TGCAGCGTTCCCCTAGGTGGAGTCACAGATACGCAGTATTTT.

CDR3 coding DNA: TGTGCCAGCAGCTGGGACAGGGGGATCTACGAGCAGTACTTC. Its translation: CASSWDRGIYEQYF. This chain joins TRBV5-6 and TRBJ2-7, with 11 positions matching TRBD1. CDR3 size: 14 residues. Per germline, CDR1 SGHDT and CDR2 YYEEEE. The V segment lost 3 bases and the J segment 3 bases; nucleotides outside the gene matches: 2.

The chain links TRBV12-5 to TRBJ2-2; TRBD2 is a possible D gene (6 bases). The germline V gene has CDR1 LGHNT and CDR2 FRNRAP. The V end was cut by 2 bases, the J end by 2 bases, with 12 bases between. The CDR3 extends over 16 amino acids. CDR3 protein: CASGLLSGGNTGELFF. The CDR3 DNA is TGTGCTAGTGGTTTGTTATCCGGGGGAAACACCGGGGAGCTGTTTTTT.

The rearrangement links TRBV27 to TRBJ1-5; no clear D gene. Germline V gives CDR1 MNHEY, CDR2 SMNVEV (reference sequence). There are 15 residues in the CDR3. V was trimmed by 5 bases and J by 0 bases, leaving 11 bases between them. Here the CDR3 reads CASSISGSSNQPQHF. In DNA form, the CDR3 reads TGTGCCAGCAGTATCTCGGGGAGTAGCAATCAGCCCCAGCATTTT.

A single count supports this clone. The rearrangement links TRBV5-8 to TRBJ2-5; 7 positions agree with TRBD1. Germline CDR1 reads SGHTS; CDR2 reads YDEGEE. V dropped 3 bases and J dropped 5; count of bases not matched to a gene: 16. The CDR3 runs 17 residues. Here the CDR3 DNA reads TGTGCCAGCAGCTCCGGGACAGAGCCTGCCGTAGGGGAGACCCAGTACTTC. Its translation: CASSSGTEPAVGETQYF.

The gene calls are TRBV5-1 and TRBJ2-7; 7 positions agree with TRBD1. The germline V gene has CDR1 SGHRS and CDR2 YFSETQ. The length of the CDR3 is 14 residues. With V trimmed by 0 bases and J by 7 bases, 7 bases remained unmatched. As DNA, the CDR3 is TGCGCCAGCAGCTTGGCGGCTCCAGGGGGAGAGCAGTACTTC. As protein: CASSLAAPGGEQYF.